The 14 T cell receptor beta chains presented below share a single source sample, sequenced in a study of early T cells in non-severe SARS-CoV-2 infection. TCRdb re-called the 5' RACE reads with MiXCR, one entry per CDR3 protein. The sample has fewer than 60,000 distinct CDR3 sequences, less than 10% seen once. Specimen: whole blood, collected at baseline. These receptors came from an adult who was a healthcare worker with PCR-confirmed SARS-CoV-2 infection or an uninfected control (not recorded which).

In its sample, this clonotype was seen a few times. The chain combines TRBV6-2 or TRBV6-3 with TRBJ1-5; D is unresolved. The germline V gene has CDR1 MNHEY and CDR2 SVGEGT. V was trimmed by 5 bases and J by 4 bases, leaving 9 bases between them. The CDR3 is 13 amino acids. CDR3 nucleotides: TGTGCCAGCAGTACCAGTGTTAATCAGCCCCAGCATTTT. It translates to CASSTSVNQPQHF.

The chain employs TRBV5-6 and TRBJ2-1, with 12 positions matching TRBD2. The V segment lost 4 bases and the J segment 6 bases; nucleotides outside the gene matches: 8. Germline lookup yields CDR1 SGHDT and CDR2 YYEEEE. The CDR3 consists of 16 residues. CDR3 nucleotide sequence: TGTGCCAGCAGCCCCTTGGCTAGCGGGAGGGCCAATGAGCAGTTCTTC. Translated, it gives CASSPLASGRANEQFF.

The chain combines TRBV28 with TRBJ1-5; 7 nucleotides agree with TRBD1. Per the germline V gene, CDR1 is MDHEN and CDR2 is SYDVKM. The CDR3 is 18 amino acids. The V segment lost 7 bases and the J segment 5 bases; nucleotides outside the gene matches: 20. The CDR3 region has the DNA TGTGCCAGCAACAAAGCGGGACAGTCGAATCGGGTCGATCAGCCCCAGCATTTT. This sequence encodes CASNKAGQSNRVDQPQHF.

This clonotype was counted many times. The V gene is TRBV6-5, the J gene TRBJ2-5; D is uncertain. V was cut by 4 bases and J by 7 bases, with 7 bases left in between. This CDR3 region has 11 residues. Germline V CDR1 and CDR2: MNHEY, SVGAGI. The CDR3 nucleotides read TGTGCCAGCAGTTTATCAGGGACCCAGTACTTC. This codes for CASSLSGTQYF.

The V call is TRBV12-3 or TRBV12-4, the J call TRBJ2-7; D might be TRBD1 (6 bases). The CDR3 length is 15 residues. Trimming removed 4 bases from V and 2 bases from J, with 15 bases in between. The CDR3 loop is CASSSQGTSTYEQYF. The CDR3 DNA reads as TGTGCCAGCAGTTCCCAGGGGACCTCTACCTACGAGCAGTACTTC.

The V gene is TRBV7-3, the J gene TRBJ2-3; D not resolved. The CDR3 has 15 residues. Germline V lookup: CDR1 SGHTA, CDR2 FQGTGA. V was trimmed by 5 bases and J by 1 base, leaving 13 bases between them. DNA of the CDR3: TGTGCCAGCAGCCAGAATGTGAGAGGCACAGATACGCAGTATTTT. Its translation is CASSQNVRGTDTQYF.

This chain uses TRBV28 with TRBJ2-5; 13 nucleotides align to TRBD2. V dropped 6 bases and J dropped 4; count of bases not matched to a gene: 8. Germline values: CDR1 MDHEN, CDR2 SYDVKM. The CDR3 runs 16 residues. CDR3 coding DNA: TGTGCCAGCAGATCCGGACTAGCGGGAGTTAGAGAGACCCAGTACTTC. Encoded protein: CASRSGLAGVRETQYF. The full variable domain, rest sourced from reference TRBV28 and TRBJ2-5, is DVKVTQSSRYLVKRTGEKVFLECVQDMDHENMFWYRQDPGLGLRLIYFSYDVKMKEKGDIPEGYSVSREKKERFSLILESASTNQTSMYLCASRSGLAGVRETQYFGPGTRLLVL.

V usage is TRBV19 and J usage is TRBJ1-4; D is uncertain. Looked up from germline, CDR1 is LNHDA and CDR2 is SQIVND (reference sequence). The CDR3 has 12 residues. V dropped 4 bases and J dropped 11 bases, with 11 bases sitting between them. The CDR3 sequence is CASSSLAEKLFF. The CDR3 nucleotides are TGTGCCAGTAGTAGCCTCGCCGAGAAACTGTTTTTT.

The chain links TRBV19 to TRBJ1-1; unclear D gene. CDR1 is LNHDA and CDR2 is SQIVND in the germline V gene (reference sequence). This CDR3 is 14 amino acids long. V lost 3 bases, J lost 0 bases, and 8 bases lay in between. The CDR3 loop reads CASSIAPMNTEAFF. CDR3 coding DNA: TGTGCCAGTAGTATTGCCCCCATGAACACTGAAGCTTTCTTT.

This clonotype has ten or more counts. This chain links TRBV7-9 with TRBJ1-1, with no clear D. Trimming left V 7 bases short and J 4 bases short, with 13 bases between. The CDR3 covers 13 residues. CDR1 is SEHNR, CDR2 FQNEAQ, per germline (reference sequence). The CDR3 nucleotides read TGTGCCAGCAACAAGGCAGGACCCACTGAAGCTTTCTTT. It specifies CASNKAGPTEAFF. The variable domain in full, completed from reference TRBV7-9 and TRBJ1-1, reads DTGVSQNPRHKITKRGQNVTFRCDPISEHNRLYWYRQTLGQGPEFLTYFQNEAQLEKSRLLSDRFSAERPKGSFSTLEIQRTEQGDSAMYLCASNKAGPTEAFFGQGTRLTVV.

This clonotype has more than one count but fewer than ten. The rearrangement links TRBV27 to TRBJ1-1; D gene uncertain. V gave up 5 bases and J gave up 9 bases, with 19 bases separating them. Per the germline V gene, CDR1 is MNHEY and CDR2 is SMNVEV (reference sequence). This CDR3 region has 14 residues. The CDR3 is CASSGVAVEEKAFF. CDR3 DNA: TGTGCCAGCAGTGGTGTAGCTGTGGAAGAAAAAGCTTTCTTT.

V usage is TRBV10-2 and J usage is TRBJ1-1; no definite D call. The CDR3 spans 14 residues. Trimming took 4 bases from V and 0 from J, leaving 9 bases between them. Germline V gene sequence: CDR1 WSHSY, CDR2 SAAADI. The CDR3 nucleotides are TGCGCCAGCAGTGTGAGTCTTATGAACACTGAAGCTTTCTTT. Translated, it gives CASSVSLMNTEAFF.

This sequence joins TRBV10-2 and TRBJ2-1; the match to TRBD2 covers 8 bases. The CDR3 is 20 amino acids. The V gene's germline CDR1 is WSHSY and CDR2 SAAADI. The V and J ends lost 3 bases and 1 base, in that order; junction bases with no gene match: 17. For the CDR3, the DNA is TGCGCCAGCAGTGATCGCGGGGGGCTTATCGGGAGTCGGTCCTACAATGAGCAGTTCTTC. Its protein is CASSDRGGLIGSRSYNEQFF.

This clonotype was seen only a few times. V usage is TRBV18 and J usage is TRBJ2-6, with 9 bases aligning to TRBD1. J was trimmed by 3 bases and V by 4 bases; bases with no gene match: 10. The V gene's germline CDR1 is KGHSH and CDR2 LQKENI. The CDR3 contains 18 residues. Here the CDR3 reads CASSLQGAELLGANVLTF. CDR3 sequence (DNA): TGTGCCAGCTCACTACAGGGGGCGGAATTACTTGGGGCCAACGTCCTGACTTTC.